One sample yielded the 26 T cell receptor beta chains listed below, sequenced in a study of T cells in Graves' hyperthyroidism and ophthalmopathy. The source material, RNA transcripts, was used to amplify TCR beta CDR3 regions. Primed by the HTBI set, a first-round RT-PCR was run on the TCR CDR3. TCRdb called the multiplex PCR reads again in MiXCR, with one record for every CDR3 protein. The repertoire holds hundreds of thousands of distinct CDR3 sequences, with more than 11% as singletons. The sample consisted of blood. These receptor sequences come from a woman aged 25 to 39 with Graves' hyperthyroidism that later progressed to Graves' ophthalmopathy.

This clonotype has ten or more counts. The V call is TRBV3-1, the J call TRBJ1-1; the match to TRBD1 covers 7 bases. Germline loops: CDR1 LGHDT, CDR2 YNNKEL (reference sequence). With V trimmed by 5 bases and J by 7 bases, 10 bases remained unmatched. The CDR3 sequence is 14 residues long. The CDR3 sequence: CASSSSETGNEAFF. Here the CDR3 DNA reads TGTGCCAGCAGCTCGTCGGAGACAGGGAATGAAGCTTTCTTT. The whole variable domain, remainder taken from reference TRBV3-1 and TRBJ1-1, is DTAVSQTPKYLVTQMGNDKSIKCEQNLGHDTMYWYKQDSKKFLKIMFSYNNKELIINETVPNRFSPKSPDKAHLNLHINSLELGDSAVYFCASSSSETGNEAFFGQGTRLTVV.

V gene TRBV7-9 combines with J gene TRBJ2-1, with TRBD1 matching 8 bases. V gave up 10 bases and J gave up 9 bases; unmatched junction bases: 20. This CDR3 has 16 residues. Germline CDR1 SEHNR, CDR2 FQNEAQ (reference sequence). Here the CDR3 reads CATSDLGRGRDSEQFF. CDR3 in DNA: TGTGCCACCAGTGATTTGGGCAGGGGGCGCGACAGTGAGCAGTTCTTC.

CDR3 sequence: CASSFTLFAGRTDQPQHF. CDR3 DNA: TGTGCCAGCAGCTTTACTCTCTTCGCGGGACGCACCGATCAGCCCCAGCATTTT. The chain combines TRBV11-2 with TRBJ1-5, with D perhaps matching TRBD1 (5 bases). Germline CDR1 SGHAT, CDR2 FQNNGV. The CDR3 totals 18 residues. V lost 3 bases and J 5 bases, leaving 23 bases between the germline ends.

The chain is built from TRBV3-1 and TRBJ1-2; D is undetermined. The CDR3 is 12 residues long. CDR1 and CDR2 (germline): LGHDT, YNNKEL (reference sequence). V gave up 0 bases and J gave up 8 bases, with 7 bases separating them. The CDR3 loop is CASSQDRWGYTF. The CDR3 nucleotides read TGTGCCAGCAGCCAAGACCGTTGGGGCTACACCTTC.

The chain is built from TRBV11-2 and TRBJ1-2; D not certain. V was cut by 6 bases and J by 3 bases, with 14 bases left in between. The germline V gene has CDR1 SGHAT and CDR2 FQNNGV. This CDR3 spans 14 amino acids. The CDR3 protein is CASSYSRIDYGYTF. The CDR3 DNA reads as TGTGCCAGCAGTTACTCGAGGATTGACTATGGCTACACCTTC. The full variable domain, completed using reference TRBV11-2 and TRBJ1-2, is EAGVAQSPRYKIIEKRQSVAFWCNPISGHATLYWYQQILGQGPKLLIQFQNNGVVDDSQLPKDRFSAERLKGVDSTLKIQPAKLEDSAVYLCASSYSRIDYGYTFGSGTRLTVV.

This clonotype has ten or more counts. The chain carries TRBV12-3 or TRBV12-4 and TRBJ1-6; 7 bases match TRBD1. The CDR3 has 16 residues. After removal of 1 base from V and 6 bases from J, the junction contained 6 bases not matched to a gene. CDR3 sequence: CASSLGAGGPNSPLHF. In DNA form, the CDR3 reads TGTGCCAGCAGTTTAGGTGCAGGGGGGCCTAATTCACCCCTCCACTTT.

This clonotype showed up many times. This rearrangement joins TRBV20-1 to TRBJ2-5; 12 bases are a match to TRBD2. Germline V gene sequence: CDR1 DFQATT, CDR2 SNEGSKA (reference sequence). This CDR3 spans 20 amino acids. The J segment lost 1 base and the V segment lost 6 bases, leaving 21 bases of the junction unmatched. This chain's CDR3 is CSARRTPGRGLAGRQETQYF. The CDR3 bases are TGCAGTGCCCGGCGGACTCCGGGCCGGGGACTAGCGGGCCGCCAAGAGACCCAGTACTTC.

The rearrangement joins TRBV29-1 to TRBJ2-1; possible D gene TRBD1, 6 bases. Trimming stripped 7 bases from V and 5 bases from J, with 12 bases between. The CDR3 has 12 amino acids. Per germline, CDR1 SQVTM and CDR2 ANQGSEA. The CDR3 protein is CSGSGTHNEQFF. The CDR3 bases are TGCAGCGGATCCGGGACACACAATGAGCAGTTCTTC.

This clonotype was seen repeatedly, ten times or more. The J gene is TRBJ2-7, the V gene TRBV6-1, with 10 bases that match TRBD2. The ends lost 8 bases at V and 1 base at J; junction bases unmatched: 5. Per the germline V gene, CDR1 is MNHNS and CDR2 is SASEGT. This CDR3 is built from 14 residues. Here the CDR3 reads CASALAGDSYEQYF. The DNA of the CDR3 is TGTGCCAGCGCGCTAGCGGGGGATTCCTACGAGCAGTACTTC.

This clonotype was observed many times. CDR3 sequence (DNA): TGTGCCAGCAGTTTATTCGGGATAACAGATACGCAGTATTTT. Its protein product is CASSLFGITDTQYF. This rearrangement joins TRBV28 to TRBJ2-3; a weak D match, TRBD2 (5 bases). Trimming shortened V by 1 base and J by 3 bases, and 8 bases separated the two germline ends. Germline-derived CDR1 and CDR2 are MDHEN and SYDVKM. This CDR3 has 14 residues.

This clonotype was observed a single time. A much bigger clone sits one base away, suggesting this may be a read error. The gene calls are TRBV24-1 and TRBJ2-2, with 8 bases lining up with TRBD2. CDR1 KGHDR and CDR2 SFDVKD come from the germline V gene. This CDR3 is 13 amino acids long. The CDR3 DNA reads TGTGCCACCATGCGGGGGGCCACCAGGGAGCTGTTTTTT. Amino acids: CATMRGATRELFF.

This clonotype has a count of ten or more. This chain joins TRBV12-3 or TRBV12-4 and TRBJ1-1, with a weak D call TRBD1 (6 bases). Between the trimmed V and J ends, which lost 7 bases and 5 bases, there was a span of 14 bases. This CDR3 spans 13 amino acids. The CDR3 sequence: CASNAQGRTEAFF. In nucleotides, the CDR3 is TGTGCCAGCAACGCCCAGGGGCGAACTGAAGCTTTCTTT.

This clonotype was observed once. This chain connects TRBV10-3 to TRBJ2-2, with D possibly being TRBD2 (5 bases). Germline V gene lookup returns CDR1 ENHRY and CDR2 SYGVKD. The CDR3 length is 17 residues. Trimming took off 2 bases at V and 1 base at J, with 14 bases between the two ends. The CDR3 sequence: CAISEGYPAGNTGELFF. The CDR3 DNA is TGTGCCATCAGTGAGGGGTATCCCGCGGGGAACACCGGGGAGCTGTTTTTT.

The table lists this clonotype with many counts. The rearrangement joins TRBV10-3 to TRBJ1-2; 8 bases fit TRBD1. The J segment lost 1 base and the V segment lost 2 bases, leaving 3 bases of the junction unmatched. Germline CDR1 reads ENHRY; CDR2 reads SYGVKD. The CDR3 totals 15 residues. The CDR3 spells CAISENRGSNYGYTF. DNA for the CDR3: TGTGCCATCAGTGAGAACAGGGGGAGTAACTATGGCTACACCTTC.

CDR3 sequence: CASSTLGGAGGTYNEQFF. The CDR3 bases are TGTGCCAGCAGCACCCTCGGGGGGGCAGGTGGCACCTACAATGAGCAGTTCTTC. The V and J genes are TRBV9 and TRBJ2-1; TRBD2 matches 8 bases. CDR3 length: 18 residues. J gave up 2 bases and V 4 bases, and 14 bases lay outside the gene matches. Germline V gives CDR1 SGDLS, CDR2 YYNGEE.

The DNA of the CDR3 is TGTGCCAGCAGTTTGGACAGAAACATTCAGTACTTC. It codes for CASSLDRNIQYF. The V and J genes are TRBV28 and TRBJ2-4, with a weak D call TRBD1 (6 bases). V was pared by 3 bases and J by 6 bases, with 6 bases between. Germline V gene lookup returns CDR1 MDHEN and CDR2 SYDVKM. The CDR3 totals 12 residues.

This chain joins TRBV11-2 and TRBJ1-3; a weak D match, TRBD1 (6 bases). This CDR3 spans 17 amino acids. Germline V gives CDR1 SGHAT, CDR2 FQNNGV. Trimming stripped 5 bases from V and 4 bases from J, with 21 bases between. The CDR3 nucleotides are TGTGCCAGCAGCGCGTACACAGGGTTAATGCGAGGAAACACCATATATTTT. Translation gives CASSAYTGLMRGNTIYF.

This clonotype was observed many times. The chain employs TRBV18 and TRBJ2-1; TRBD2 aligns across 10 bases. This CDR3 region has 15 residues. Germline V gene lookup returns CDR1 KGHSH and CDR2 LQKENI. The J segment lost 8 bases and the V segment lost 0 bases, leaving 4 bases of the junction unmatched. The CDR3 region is CASSPPSGRADEQFF. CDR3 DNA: TGTGCCAGCTCACCACCGAGCGGGAGGGCCGATGAGCAGTTCTTC.

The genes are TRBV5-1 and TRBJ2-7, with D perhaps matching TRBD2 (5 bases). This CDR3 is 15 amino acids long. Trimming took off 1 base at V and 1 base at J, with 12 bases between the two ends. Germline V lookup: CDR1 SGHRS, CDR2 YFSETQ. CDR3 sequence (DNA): TGCGCCAGCAGCTTGCAAGCTGAGCGGTCCTACGAGCAGTACTTC. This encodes CASSLQAERSYEQYF.

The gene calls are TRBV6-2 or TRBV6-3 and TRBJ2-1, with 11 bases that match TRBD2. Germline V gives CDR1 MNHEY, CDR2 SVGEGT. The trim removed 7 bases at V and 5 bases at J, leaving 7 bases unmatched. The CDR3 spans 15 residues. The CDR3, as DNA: TGTGCCAGCATTGTAGCGGGAGGGCCCCACAATGAGCAGTTCTTC. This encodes CASIVAGGPHNEQFF.

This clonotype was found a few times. DNA for the CDR3: TGTGCCAGCAGTTTAAACGGACTAGCGGGGGTCCAAGAGACCCAGTACTTC. It codes for CASSLNGLAGVQETQYF. The chain uses TRBV27 and TRBJ2-5; the match to TRBD2 covers 13 bases. The germline CDR1 and CDR2 sequences are MNHEY and SMNVEV (reference sequence). The ends lost 2 bases at V and 1 base at J; junction bases unmatched: 4. The CDR3 is 17 residues long.

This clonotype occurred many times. In DNA, the CDR3 is TGCGCCAGCAGCTTCTCCTTAGAAATAGGGAGTGGCTACACCTTC. Translation gives CASSFSLEIGSGYTF. V gene TRBV5-1 combines with J gene TRBJ1-2; D gene ambiguous. The germline CDR1 and CDR2 sequences are SGHRS and YFSETQ. This CDR3 spans 15 amino acids. V shed 2 bases and J shed 7 bases, with 18 bases lying between them.

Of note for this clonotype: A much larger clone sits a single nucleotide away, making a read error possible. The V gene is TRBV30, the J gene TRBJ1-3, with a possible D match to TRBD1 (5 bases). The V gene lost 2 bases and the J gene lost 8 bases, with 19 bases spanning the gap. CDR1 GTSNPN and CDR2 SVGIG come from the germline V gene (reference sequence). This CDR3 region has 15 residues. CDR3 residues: CAWSPRSFRGDTIYF. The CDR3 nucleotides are TGTGCCTGGAGTCCGCGGTCCTTTCGGGGGGACACCATATATTTT.

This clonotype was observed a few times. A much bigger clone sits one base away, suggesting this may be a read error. The CDR3 bases are TGTGCCAGCACCCTCGGCTCAATGAACACTGAAGCTTTCTTT. As protein: CASTLGSMNTEAFF. V is TRBV7-2 and J is TRBJ1-1, with unresolved D. The CDR3 contains 14 residues. Between the trimmed V and J ends, which lost 7 bases and 0 bases, there was a span of 12 bases. Germline V gene data show CDR1 as SGHTA and CDR2 as FQGNSA.

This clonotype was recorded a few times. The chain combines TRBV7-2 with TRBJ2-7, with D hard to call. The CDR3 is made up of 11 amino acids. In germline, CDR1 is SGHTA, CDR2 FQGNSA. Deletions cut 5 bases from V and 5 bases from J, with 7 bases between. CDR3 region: CASSVSDEQYF. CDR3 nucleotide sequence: TGTGCCAGCAGCGTCTCGGACGAGCAGTACTTC.

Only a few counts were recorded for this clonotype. CDR3 region: CASSLWGGQGYEQYF. CDR3 in DNA: TGTGCCAGCAGTTTATGGGGAGGACAGGGCTACGAGCAGTACTTC. The chain combines TRBV28 with TRBJ2-7; 8 bases are shared with TRBD1. Looked up from germline, CDR1 is MDHEN and CDR2 is SYDVKM. V trimming: 0 bases; J trimming: 3 bases; junction bases outside the gene matches: 4. The CDR3 runs to 15 residues.